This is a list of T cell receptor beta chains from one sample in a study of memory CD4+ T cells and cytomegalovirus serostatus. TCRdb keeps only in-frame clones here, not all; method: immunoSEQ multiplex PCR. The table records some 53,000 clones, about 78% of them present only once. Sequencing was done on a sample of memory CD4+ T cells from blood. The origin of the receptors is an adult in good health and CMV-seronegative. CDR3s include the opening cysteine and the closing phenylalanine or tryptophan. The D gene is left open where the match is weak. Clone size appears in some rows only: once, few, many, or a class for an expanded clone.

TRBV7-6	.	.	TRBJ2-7	TGTGCCAGCAGCTTACAGGTTGACGAGCAGTACTTC	CASSLQVDEQYF
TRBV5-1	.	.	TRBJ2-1	TGCGCCAGCAGCTTGAAAGCTGGGGGGAATGAGCAGTTCTTC	CASSLKAGGNEQFF
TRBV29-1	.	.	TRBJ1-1	TGCAGCGTTGAAGGACAACAGGGACGCATGAACACTGAAGCTTTCTTT	CSVEGQQGRMNTEAFF
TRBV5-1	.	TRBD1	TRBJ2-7	TGCGCCAGCAGTACGGGACAGGGCCTCTACGAGCAGTACTTC	CASSTGQGLYEQYF
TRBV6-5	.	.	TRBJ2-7	TGTGCCAGCACTTCCTCCTACGAGCAGTACTTC	CASTSSYEQYF
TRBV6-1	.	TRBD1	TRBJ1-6	TGTGCCACTTTGACAGGGGAGGTTAGGAATTCACCCCTCCACTTT	CATLTGEVRNSPLHF
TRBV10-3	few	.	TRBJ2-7	TGTGCCATCAGTGAGTCCCGTTACGAGCAGTACTTC	CAISESRYEQYF
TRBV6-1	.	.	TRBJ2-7	TGTGCCAGCAGTCGCGGATCAGGGCCCTACGAGCAGTACTTC	CASSRGSGPYEQYF
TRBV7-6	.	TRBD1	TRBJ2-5	TGTGCCAGCAGCTTGGGGGGACAGGGCCAAGAGACCCAGTACTTC	CASSLGGQGQETQYF
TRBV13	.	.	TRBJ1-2	TGTGCCAGCAGCCCACCAGAGGGGGGAGGCTACACCTTC	CASSPPEGGGYTF
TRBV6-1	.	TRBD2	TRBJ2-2	TGTGCCAGCAAACGGGGGGGCCTGAACACCGGGGAGCTGTTTTTT	CASKRGGLNTGELFF
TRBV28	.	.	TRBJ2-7	TGTGCCAGCAGATATTCCCCGGGGAGGCCCGAGCAGTACTTC	CASRYSPGRPEQYF
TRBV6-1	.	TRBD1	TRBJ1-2	TGTGCCAGCAGTGAACGACAGGGTGAACTTCCGGGCTACACCTTC	CASSERQGELPGYTF
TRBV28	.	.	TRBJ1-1	TGTGCCAGCAGTTTAGTCACGGGGTTGGCTGAAGCTTTCTTT	CASSLVTGLAEAFF
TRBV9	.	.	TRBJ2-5	TGTGCCAGCAGCCCCCACGGGTGGGGCAGACAAGAGACCCAGTACTTC	CASSPHGWGRQETQYF
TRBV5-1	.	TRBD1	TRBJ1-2	TGCGCCAGCAAGGTGAGGGGGCGAATCGGTGGCTACACCTTC	CASKVRGRIGGYTF
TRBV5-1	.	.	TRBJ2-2	TGCGCCAGCAGCTTTAAAGTGGGAGATGGGGCCGGGGAGCTGTTTTTT	CASSFKVGDGAGELFF
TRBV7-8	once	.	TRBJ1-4	TGTGCCAGCAGCTTATCCACCCGAACTAATGAAAAACTGTTTTTT	CASSLSTRTNEKLFF